This T cell receptor beta chain was identified in a study of blood T cell repertoires in COVID-19. Study context: The origin of the acute and convalescent COVID-19 samples was the United States, Italy and Spain.

Germline CDR1 is MNHEY and CDR2 is SMNVEV (reference sequence). The CDR3 sequence is 15 residues long. V was trimmed by 4 bases and J by 7 bases, leaving 19 bases between them. As handled by the study authors: Nucleated cell counts were estimated from reference gene primer amplification. Method: immunoSEQ multiplex PCR; TCRdb's copy keeps in-frame clones and lacks some. V and J calls and clone size follow that table, whereas D and trimming were derived from the DNA. Here the sample spans roughly 220,000 clones, about 90% being singletons. This TCR was sampled from a woman between 45 and 65 years old with acute COVID-19. Source material: PBMCs or T cells enriched from blood (not recorded which). The genes are TRBV27 and TRBJ1-1; no reliable D call. CDR3 DNA: TGTGCCAGCAGTTCCCGGTTCCTTTTAGCTTTTGAAGCTTTCTTT. Translating gives CASSSRFLLAFEAFF.